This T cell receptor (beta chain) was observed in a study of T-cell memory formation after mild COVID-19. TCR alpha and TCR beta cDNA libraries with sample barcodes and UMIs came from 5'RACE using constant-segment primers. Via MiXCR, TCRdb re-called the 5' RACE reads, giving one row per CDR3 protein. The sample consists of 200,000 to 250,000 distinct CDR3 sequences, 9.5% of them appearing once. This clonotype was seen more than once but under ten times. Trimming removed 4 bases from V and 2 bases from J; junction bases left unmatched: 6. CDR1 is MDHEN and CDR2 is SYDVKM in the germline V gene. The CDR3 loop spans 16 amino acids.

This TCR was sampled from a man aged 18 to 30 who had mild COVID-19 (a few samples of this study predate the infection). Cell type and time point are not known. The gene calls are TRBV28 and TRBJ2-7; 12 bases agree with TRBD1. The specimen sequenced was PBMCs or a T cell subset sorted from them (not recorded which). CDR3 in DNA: TGTGCCAGCAGTTCACCGGGACAGGGGGCTCCCTACGAGCAGTACGTC. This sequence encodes CASSSPGQGAPYEQYV.